This TCR beta chain was sequenced during a study of molecular identifiers for immune sequencing clone quantification. Study-wide context: Five portions were made in replicates from RNA of roughly 20,000 or 100,000 naive CD8 cells, and four underwent sequencing.

The table lists this clonotype with many counts. No antigen is known for it. Sorted naive CD8 T cells were those defined as CD8+CD4-CCR7+CD45RA+. Study-wide results and limits: Sizes of highly expanded clones could be underestimated through identical TCRs sharing a barcode.

Both previously described methods and listed TCR primers were employed to make bulk TCR libraries. TCRdb processed the PCR reads anew with MiXCR; each CDR3 protein has one entry. The sample lists about 640,000 distinct CDR3 sequences, just under 20% occurring once. Trimming took 7 bases from V and 7 from J; bases not matched to a gene: 19. CDR1 is MNHEY, CDR2 SVGEGT, per germline. The CDR3 is 16 residues long. The source of this sequence is a human donor in good health. Some libraries in this study had Jurkat cell RNA spiked in. The sample consisted of naive CD8+ T cells from blood, with Jurkat cell RNA spiked in. Subset defined: FACS-sorted CD8+CD4-CCR7+CD45RA+ naive T cells. V is TRBV6-2 or TRBV6-3 and J is TRBJ2-7; 7 positions agree with TRBD2. The CDR3 nucleotides are TGTGCCAGCACTCCCTGGTCGGGGGGAAGCCAAGGGGAGCAGTACTTC. Amino acids: CASTPWSGGSQGEQYF.